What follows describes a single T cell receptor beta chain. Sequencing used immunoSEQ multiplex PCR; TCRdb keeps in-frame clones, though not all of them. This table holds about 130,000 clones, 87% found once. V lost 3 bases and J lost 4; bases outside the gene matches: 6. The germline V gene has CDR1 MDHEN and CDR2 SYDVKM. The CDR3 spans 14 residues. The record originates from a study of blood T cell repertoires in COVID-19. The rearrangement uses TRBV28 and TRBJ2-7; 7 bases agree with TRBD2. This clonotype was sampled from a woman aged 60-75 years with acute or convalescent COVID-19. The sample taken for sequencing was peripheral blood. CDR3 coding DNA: TGTGCCAGCAGTTTCCGAGCGGGGAGTTACGAGCAGTACTTC. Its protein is CASSFRAGSYEQYF.